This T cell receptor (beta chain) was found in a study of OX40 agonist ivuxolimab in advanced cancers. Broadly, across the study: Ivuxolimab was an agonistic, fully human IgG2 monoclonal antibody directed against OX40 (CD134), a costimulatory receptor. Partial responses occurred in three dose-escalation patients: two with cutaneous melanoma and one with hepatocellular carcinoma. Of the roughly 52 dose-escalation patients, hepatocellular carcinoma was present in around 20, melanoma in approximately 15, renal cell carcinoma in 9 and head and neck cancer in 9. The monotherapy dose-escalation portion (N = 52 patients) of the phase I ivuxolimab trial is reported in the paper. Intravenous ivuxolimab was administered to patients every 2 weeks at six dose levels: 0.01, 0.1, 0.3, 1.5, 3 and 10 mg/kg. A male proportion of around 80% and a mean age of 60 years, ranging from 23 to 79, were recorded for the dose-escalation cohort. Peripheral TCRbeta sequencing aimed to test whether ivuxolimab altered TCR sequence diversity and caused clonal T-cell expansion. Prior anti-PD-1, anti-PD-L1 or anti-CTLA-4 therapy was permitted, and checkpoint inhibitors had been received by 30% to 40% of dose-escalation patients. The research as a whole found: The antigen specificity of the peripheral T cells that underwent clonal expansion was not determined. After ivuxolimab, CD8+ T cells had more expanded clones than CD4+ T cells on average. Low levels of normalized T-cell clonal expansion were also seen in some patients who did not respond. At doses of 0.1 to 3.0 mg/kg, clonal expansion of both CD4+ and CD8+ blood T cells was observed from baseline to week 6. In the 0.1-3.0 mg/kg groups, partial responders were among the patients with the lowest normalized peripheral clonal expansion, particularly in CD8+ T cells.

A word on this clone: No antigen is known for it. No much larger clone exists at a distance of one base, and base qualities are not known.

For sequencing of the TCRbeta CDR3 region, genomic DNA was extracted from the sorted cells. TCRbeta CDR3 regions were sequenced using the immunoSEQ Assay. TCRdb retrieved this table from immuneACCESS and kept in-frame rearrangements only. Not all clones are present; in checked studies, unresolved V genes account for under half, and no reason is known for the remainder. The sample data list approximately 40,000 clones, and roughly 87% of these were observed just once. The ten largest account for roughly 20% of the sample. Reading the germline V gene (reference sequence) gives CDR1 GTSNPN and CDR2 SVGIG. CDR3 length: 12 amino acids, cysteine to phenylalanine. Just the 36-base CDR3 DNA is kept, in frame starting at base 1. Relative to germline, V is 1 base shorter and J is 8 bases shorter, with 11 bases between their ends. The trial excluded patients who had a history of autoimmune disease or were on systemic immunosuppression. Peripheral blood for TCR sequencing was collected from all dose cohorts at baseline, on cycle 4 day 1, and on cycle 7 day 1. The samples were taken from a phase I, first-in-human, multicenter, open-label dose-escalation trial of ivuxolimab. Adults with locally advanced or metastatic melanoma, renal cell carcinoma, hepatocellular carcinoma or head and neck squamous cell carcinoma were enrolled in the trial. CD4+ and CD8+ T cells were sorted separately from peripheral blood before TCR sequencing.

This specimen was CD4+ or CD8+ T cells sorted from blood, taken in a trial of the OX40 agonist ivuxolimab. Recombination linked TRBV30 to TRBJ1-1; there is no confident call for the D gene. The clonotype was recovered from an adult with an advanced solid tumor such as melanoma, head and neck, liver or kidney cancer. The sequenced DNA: TGTGCCTGGAGTGACGGAGGCAGAGAAGCTTTCTTT. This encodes CAWSDGGREAFF.